This is a list of T cell receptor beta chains from one sample in a study of blood T cell repertoires in COVID-19. Some clones are missing from TCRdb's copy, which holds only in-frame ones; the method was immunoSEQ multiplex PCR. The profile shows 240,000 or so clones, 85% to 90% of them singletons. Sequencing input: peripheral blood. The source of these receptors is a middle-aged woman who had recovered from COVID-19. Both conserved end residues are part of each CDR3. A D gene is named only where the DNA matches it firmly. Expanded clones get a size class; other rows say once, few or many, or leave the size out.

cdr3_aa | d_call | j_call | v_call | clone_size
CATSRPPTSPMSSYEQYF | TRBD2 | TRBJ2-7 | TRBV15 | -
CASRRGQASYEQYF | TRBD1 | TRBJ2-7 | TRBV6-5 | -
CAWSTNTYTEAFF | - | TRBJ1-1 | TRBV30 | -
CASSPPAGASTGELFF | TRBD2 | TRBJ2-2 | TRBV5-5 | few
CASSRRQRGSNSNQPQHF | - | TRBJ1-5 | TRBV6-6 | -
CATAQGRRSNQPQHF | - | TRBJ1-5 | TRBV24-1 | -
CASSSRGTARGAEAFF | TRBD1 | TRBJ1-1 | TRBV6-5 | -
CASSSLGPNSPLHF | - | TRBJ1-6 | TRBV11-2 | -
CASSPMRTGELFF | - | TRBJ2-2 | TRBV3-1/TRBV3-2 | few
CASLGLAGRDTQYF | TRBD2 | TRBJ2-3 | TRBV6-6 | -
CASSNTRDRGSNQPQHF | - | TRBJ1-5 | TRBV2 | -
CASSLTAGLAAYNEQFF | TRBD2 | TRBJ2-1 | TRBV7-9 | -
CASTRGGQGTGNNEQFF | - | TRBJ2-1 | TRBV21-1 | -
CASSQTPGGYTF | - | TRBJ1-2 | TRBV12-3/TRBV12-4 | few
CASSQDFGGPPYNEQFF | - | TRBJ2-1 | TRBV4-2 | -
CASSHHRQGARTGELFF | TRBD1 | TRBJ2-2 | TRBV3-1/TRBV3-2 | -
CASSEWRGGATEAFF | TRBD1 | TRBJ1-1 | TRBV6-1 | once
CASTKEGNTGELFF | - | TRBJ2-2 | TRBV7-2 | -
CASRPTGGAYEQYF | TRBD1 | TRBJ2-7 | TRBV7-9 | -
CASSIGGRNTQYF | - | TRBJ2-3 | TRBV19 | -
CASSLGLAGGSLMDTQYF | TRBD2 | TRBJ2-3 | TRBV5-1 | -
CASSLDPGGNPTQYF | - | TRBJ2-5 | TRBV7-2 | -
CASSKDRGGYEQYF | TRBD1 | TRBJ2-7 | TRBV5-5 | -
CASRARDRGRTGELFF | TRBD1 | TRBJ2-2 | TRBV10-2 | once
CASSATSGGTSYNEQFF | TRBD2 | TRBJ2-1 | TRBV7-9 | once
CASTRGDRGPNTIYF | TRBD1 | TRBJ1-3 | TRBV9 | -
CASSPGQANTEAFF | TRBD1 | TRBJ1-1 | TRBV7-2 | -
CASSIVGGRADTQYF | TRBD2 | TRBJ2-3 | TRBV19 | -
CASSIEAGLNTEAFF | - | TRBJ1-1 | TRBV19 | -
CASGPGTPAYPEAFF | - | TRBJ1-1 | TRBV12-5 | -
CASSLALQGSSNQPQHF | - | TRBJ1-5 | TRBV7-9 | few
CASSPRGQREGKNIQYF | TRBD2 | TRBJ2-4 | TRBV11-3 | -
CATRRGGARAFF | - | TRBJ1-1 | TRBV15 | -
CASSFHRGPGQPQHF | TRBD1 | TRBJ1-5 | TRBV27 | -
CASTRGWSVGYTF | - | TRBJ1-2 | TRBV12-3/TRBV12-4 | -
CAISEPPGASGRGYEQYF | TRBD2 | TRBJ2-7 | TRBV10-3 | -
CASTLGLAGGNEQFF | TRBD2 | TRBJ2-1 | TRBV19 | few
CASSQGHRGRGTGELFF | TRBD1 | TRBJ2-2 | TRBV4-3 | -
CASSLGLAGVNEQFF | TRBD2 | TRBJ2-1 | TRBV7-6 | -
CASSPRTSGGAGELFF | TRBD2 | TRBJ2-2 | TRBV7-2 | -
CASSRGSGGHADTQYF | TRBD2 | TRBJ2-3 | TRBV11-2 | -
CASSLYGGGYGYTF | - | TRBJ1-2 | TRBV27 | -
CSVGRDYGYTF | - | TRBJ1-2 | TRBV29-1 | -
CASTRGTSGYEQYF | TRBD2 | TRBJ2-7 | TRBV4-2 | -
CASSRHQDREDQPQHF | TRBD1 | TRBJ1-5 | TRBV7-2 | -
CASSTGTQTNEKLFF | - | TRBJ1-4 | TRBV6-5 | -
CASSVAGSSGYNEQFF | TRBD2 | TRBJ2-1 | TRBV9 | few